The clone carrying this TCR beta chain was counted many times. The antigen remains unidentified. The CDR3 runs 17 residues. Germline CDR1 and CDR2: SGDLS and YYNGEE. With 4 bases clipped from V and 1 base from J, the junction kept 9 bases outside the gene matches. These data originate in a study of early T cells in non-severe SARS-CoV-2 infection. The wider study: Chains were not paired, and sequencing was done on bulk RNA from unsorted whole blood.

Unique molecular identifiers were added to individual cDNA molecules. TCRdb reprocessed the 5' RACE reads via MiXCR and lists one record per CDR3 protein. The sample shows tens of thousands of distinct CDR3 sequences, approximately 5.6% of them seen only once. Broader study findings: Lookups in VDJdb leaned toward anti-spike CD8 responses and missed private and CD4 specificities.

The specimen sequenced was whole blood. The gene calls are TRBV9 and TRBJ2-5; 11 bases match TRBD2. The clonotype comes from an adult who was a healthcare worker with PCR-confirmed SARS-CoV-2 infection or an uninfected control (not recorded which). CDR3 sequence reads: CASSPPGLAGRQETQYF. The CDR3 DNA is TGTGCCAGCAGCCCCCCCGGACTAGCGGGTCGCCAAGAGACCCAGTACTTC.